This T cell receptor beta chain was captured by sequencing in a study of blood T cell repertoires in COVID-19 (dated by TCRdb to about 2020). Concerning the study at large: Samples from collaborators originated in the United States, Italy and Spain and spanned both the acute and convalescent phases of COVID-19. The material from the prospective study consisted of cDNA or gDNA derived from T cells, B-cell-depleted T cells, or PBMCs. Subjects who had been exposed to COVID-19, were actively infected with it, or had recovered from it provided the deeply sampled blood TCRbeta repertoires that made up the dataset. The repertoires were released in a freely available public database meant as a resource for research on the immune response to SARS-CoV-2. The samples were drawn from two sources: the first 160 participants of the ongoing ImmuneRACE study, and approximately 1,300 subjects contributed by 6 global collaborators. A de-identified subject ID, COVID-19 status, age in years and sex were almost always included in the sample metadata. Where available, HLA class I and class II types were taken from metadata supplied by the sample provider and were not determined by assay-based typing.

A single count supports this clone. The target of this receptor is not known. Base qualities are not at hand, and no much larger clone is one base apart. The immunoSEQ Assay, a bias-controlled multiplex PCR, was used to amplify TCRbeta CDR3 regions from genomic DNA. Regarding the original processing steps: Nucleated cell counts per sample were estimated from amplification of reference gene primers within the assay. To quantify the absolute abundance of each unique TCRbeta CDR3 rearrangement, sequence reads were collapsed and filtered. For each sample, productive Simpson clonality was calculated as the square root of Simpson's diversity index over productive rearrangements. TCRdb obtained this table from immuneACCESS and retained in-frame rearrangements with V and J assigned. These tables miss some clones; where compared with another copy, unresolved V genes account for less than half of the shortfall, and the remainder is unexplained. V and J calls and clone size come straight from that table; D and trimming were deduced from the DNA. The sample records about 11,000 clones, 90% of which are singletons. About 9.5% of the sample is in the top ten clones.

The CDR3 spans 10 residues, from the cysteine through the phenylalanine. Only the CDR3 region is kept as DNA, spanning 30 bases read in frame from base 1. At the junction V is shortened by 8 bases and J by 7 bases, with 8 bases in between. CDR1 and CDR2, per the germline V gene (reference sequence), are MNHEY and SMNVEV. The paper as a whole reports these results and caveats: The amount of clinical and demographic metadata varied by source and participant and was provided uncurated.

The collaborating institutions used their own protocols to collect whole blood in K2EDTA tubes. For TCRbeta analysis, collaborator samples were shipped as frozen whole blood, as isolated PBMCs, or as DNA extracted from either sample type. Recombination connected TRBV27 to TRBJ1-1; the D gene remains uncertain. The sequence came from a human donor in a cohort sampled during active COVID-19. Sequences were obtained from peripheral blood. The CDR3 region has the sequence CASPSSEAFF. The nucleotide sequence is TGTGCCAGCCCTAGTAGTGAAGCTTTCTTT.